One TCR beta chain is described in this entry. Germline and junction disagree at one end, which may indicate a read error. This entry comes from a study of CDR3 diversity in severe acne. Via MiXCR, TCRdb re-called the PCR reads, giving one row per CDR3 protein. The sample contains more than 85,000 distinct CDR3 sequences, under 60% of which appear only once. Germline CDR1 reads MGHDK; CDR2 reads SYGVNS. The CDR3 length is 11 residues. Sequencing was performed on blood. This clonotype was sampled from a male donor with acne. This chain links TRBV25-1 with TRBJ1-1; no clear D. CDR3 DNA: TGTGCCAGCGAAATGGGCACTGAAGCTTCCTTT. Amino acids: CASEMGTEASF.